This T cell receptor beta chain was captured in a study of shared clonotypes between healthy human individuals. Across several immunoSEQ plates, the genomic DNA of each subset was split evenly. Repertoires were generated with immunoSEQ multiplex PCR, while TCRdb's copy carries only in-frame clones and drops some. The sample records roughly 500,000 clones, roughly 95% being singletons. The CDR3 is made up of 14 amino acids. Germline-derived CDR1 and CDR2 are MNHNS and SASEGT. V gave up 3 bases and J gave up 8 bases, with 14 bases separating them. Material for sequencing was naive CD4+ T cells sorted from blood. Noted subset: CD45RA+ positively selected. This clonotype was sampled from a woman aged 25 to 39 in good health. The V and J genes are TRBV6-1 and TRBJ2-4, with D perhaps TRBD1 (5 bases). This CDR3 is CASSEGRVADIQYF. The CDR3 DNA reads as TGTGCCAGCAGTGAGGGCAGGGTTGCCGACATTCAGTACTTC.